This T cell receptor beta chain appears in the sequencing data of a study of blood T cells in healthy people across ages. It was with a sample-barcoded 5' primer and a J-beta primer mix that a second PCR of roughly 7 to 12 cycles was run. The template-switch adaptor was a 5' adaptor with 12 random nucleotides. It tagged each cDNA molecule. TCRdb independently ran MiXCR on the 5' RACE reads; one entry per CDR3 protein. The sample yields approximately 1.5 million distinct CDR3 sequences, roughly 30% seen once. CDR3 length: 12 residues. Looked up from germline, CDR1 is DFQATT and CDR2 is SNEGSKA (reference sequence). With 1 base removed from V and 5 bases from J, the gap between germline ends came to 8 bases.

This TCR was sampled from a woman aged 25-40 years in good health. The chain has TRBV20-1 and TRBJ2-5; D is undetermined. Sequencing was performed on blood. For the CDR3, the DNA is TGCAGTGCTAGAGGCACTCGGGAGACCCAGTACTTC. This translates into CSARGTRETQYF.